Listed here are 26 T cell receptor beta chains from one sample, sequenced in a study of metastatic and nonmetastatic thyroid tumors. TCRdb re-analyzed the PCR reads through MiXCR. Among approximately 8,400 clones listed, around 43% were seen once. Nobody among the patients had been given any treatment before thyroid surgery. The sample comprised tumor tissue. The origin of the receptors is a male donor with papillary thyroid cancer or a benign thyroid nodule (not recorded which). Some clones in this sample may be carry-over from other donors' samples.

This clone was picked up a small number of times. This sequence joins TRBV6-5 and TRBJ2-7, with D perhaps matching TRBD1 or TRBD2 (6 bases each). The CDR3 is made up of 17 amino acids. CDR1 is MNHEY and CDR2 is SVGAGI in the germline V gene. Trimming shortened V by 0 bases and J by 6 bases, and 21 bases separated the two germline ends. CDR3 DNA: TGTGCCAGCAGTTACTCGATGGGTACAGGGACTCTCAGCGAGCAGTACTTC. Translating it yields CASSYSMGTGTLSEQYF.

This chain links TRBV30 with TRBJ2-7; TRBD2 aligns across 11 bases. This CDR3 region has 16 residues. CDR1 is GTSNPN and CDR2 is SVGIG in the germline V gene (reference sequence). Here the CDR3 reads CARLAGSTLGSYEQYF. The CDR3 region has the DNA TGTGCTAGACTAGCGGGATCCACTCTGGGGTCCTACGAGCAGTACTTC.

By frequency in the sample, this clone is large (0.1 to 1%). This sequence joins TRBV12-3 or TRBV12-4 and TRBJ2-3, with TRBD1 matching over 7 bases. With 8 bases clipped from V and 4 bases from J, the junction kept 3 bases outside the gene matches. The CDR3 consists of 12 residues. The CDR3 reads CASQGDSDTQYF. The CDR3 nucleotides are TGTGCCAGCCAGGGGGATTCAGATACGCAGTATTTT.

CDR3 bases: TGCGCCAGCAGCCGGCAGGGCGTAAACTATGGCTACACCTTC. Translated, it gives CASSRQGVNYGYTF. The chain combines TRBV4-1 with TRBJ1-2, with TRBD1 as a possible D gene (5 bases). The CDR3 covers 14 residues. V gave up 4 bases and J gave up 2 bases, with 11 bases separating them. Germline CDR1 is MGHRA and CDR2 is YSYEKL.

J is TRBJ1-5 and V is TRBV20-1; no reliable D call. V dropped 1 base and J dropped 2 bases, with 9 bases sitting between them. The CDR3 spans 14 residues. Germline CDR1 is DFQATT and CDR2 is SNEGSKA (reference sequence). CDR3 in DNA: TGCAGTGCTAGAGTAAGGGCGGGCAATCAGCCCCAGCATTTT. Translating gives CSARVRAGNQPQHF.

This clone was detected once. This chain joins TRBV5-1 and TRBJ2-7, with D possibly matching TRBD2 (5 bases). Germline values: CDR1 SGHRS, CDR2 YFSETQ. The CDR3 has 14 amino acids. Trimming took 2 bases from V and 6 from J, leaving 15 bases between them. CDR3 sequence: CASSLRTFKSEQYF. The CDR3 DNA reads TGCGCCAGCAGCTTACGGACTTTCAAATCCGAGCAGTACTTC.

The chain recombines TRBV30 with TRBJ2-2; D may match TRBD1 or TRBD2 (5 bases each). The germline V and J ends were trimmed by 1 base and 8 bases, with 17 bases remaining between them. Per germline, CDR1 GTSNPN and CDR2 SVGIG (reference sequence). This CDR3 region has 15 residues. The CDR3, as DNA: TGTGCCTGGAGTGCCGGGACGGAGGACTCAGGGGAGCTGTTTTTT. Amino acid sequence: CAWSAGTEDSGELFF.

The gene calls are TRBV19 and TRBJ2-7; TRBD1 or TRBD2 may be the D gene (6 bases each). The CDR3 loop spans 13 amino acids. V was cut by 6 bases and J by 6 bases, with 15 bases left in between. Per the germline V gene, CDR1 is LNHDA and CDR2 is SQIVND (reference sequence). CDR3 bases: TGTGCCAGTAGGGGGGGCGCGGCGGGCGAGCAGTACTTC. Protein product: CASRGGAAGEQYF. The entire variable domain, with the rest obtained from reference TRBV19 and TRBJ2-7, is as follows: DGGITQSPKYLFRKEGQNVTLSCEQNLNHDAMYWYRQDPGQGLRLIYYSQIVNDFQKGDIAEGYSVSREKKESFPLTVTSAQKNPTAFYLCASRGGAAGEQYFGPGTRLTVT.

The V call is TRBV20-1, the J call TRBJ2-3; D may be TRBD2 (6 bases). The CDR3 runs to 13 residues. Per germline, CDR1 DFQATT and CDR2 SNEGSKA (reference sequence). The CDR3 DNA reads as TGCGTCACAAGGAGGGTAGCTGGTGCTACGCAGTATTTT. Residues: CVTRRVAGATQYF.

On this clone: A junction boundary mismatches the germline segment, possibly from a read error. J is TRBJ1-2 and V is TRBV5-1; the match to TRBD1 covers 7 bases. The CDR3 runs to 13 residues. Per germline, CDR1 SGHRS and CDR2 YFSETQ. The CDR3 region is CASSLQGTDGYTF. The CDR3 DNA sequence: TGCGCGAGCAGCTTACAGGGGACCGATGGCTACACCTTC.

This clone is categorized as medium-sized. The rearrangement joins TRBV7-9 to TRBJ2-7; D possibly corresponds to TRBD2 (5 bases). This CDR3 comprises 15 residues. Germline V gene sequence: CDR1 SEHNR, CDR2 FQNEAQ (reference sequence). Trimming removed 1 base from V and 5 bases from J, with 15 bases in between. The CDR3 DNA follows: TGTGCCAGCAGCTTAGTCAACGGGGTTAGCGACGAGCAGTACTTC. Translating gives CASSLVNGVSDEQYF. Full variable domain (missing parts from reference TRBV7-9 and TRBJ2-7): DTGVSQNPRHKITKRGQNVTFRCDPISEHNRLYWYRQTLGQGPEFLTYFQNEAQLEKSRLLSDRFSAERPKGSFSTLEIQRTEQGDSAMYLCASSLVNGVSDEQYFGPGTRLTVT.

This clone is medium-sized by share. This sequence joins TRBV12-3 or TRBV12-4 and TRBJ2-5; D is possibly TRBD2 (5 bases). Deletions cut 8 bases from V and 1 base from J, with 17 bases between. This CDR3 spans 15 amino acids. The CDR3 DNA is TGTGCCAGCGGGTCGGTCGGACTGGTCCAAGAGACCCAGTACTTC. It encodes CASGSVGLVQETQYF.

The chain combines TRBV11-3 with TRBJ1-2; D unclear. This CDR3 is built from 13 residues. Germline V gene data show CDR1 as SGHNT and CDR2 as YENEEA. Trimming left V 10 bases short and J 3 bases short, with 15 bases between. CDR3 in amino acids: CATSRRSDYGYTF. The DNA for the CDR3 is TGTGCCACCTCCCGGAGGTCGGACTATGGCTACACCTTC.

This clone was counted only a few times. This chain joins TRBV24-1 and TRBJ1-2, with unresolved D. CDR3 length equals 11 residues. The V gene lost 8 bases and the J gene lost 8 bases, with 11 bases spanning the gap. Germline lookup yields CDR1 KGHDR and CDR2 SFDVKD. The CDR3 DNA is TGTGCCACCATTTCGATCAGAGGCTACACCTTC. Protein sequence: CATISIRGYTF.

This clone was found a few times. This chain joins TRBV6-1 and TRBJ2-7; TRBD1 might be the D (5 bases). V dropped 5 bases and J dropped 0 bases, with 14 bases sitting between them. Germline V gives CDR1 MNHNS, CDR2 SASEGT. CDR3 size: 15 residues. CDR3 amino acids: CASSRRSDTSYEQYF. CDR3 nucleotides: TGTGCCAGCAGTCGGCGCTCGGACACCTCCTACGAGCAGTACTTC.

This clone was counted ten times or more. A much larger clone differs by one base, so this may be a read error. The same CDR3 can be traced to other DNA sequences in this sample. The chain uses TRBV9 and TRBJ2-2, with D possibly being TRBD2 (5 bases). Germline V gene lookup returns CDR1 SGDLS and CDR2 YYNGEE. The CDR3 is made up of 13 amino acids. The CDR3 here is CASSVVSPGELSF. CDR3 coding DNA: TGTGCCAGCAGCGTAGTTAGTCCCGGGGAGCTGTCTTTT.

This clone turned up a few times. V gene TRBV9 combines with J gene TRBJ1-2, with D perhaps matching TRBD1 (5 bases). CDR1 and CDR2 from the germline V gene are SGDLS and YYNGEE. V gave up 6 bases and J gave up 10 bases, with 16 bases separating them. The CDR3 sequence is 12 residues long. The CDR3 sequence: CASIPQGGVYTF. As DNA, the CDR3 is TGTGCCAGCATCCCTCAGGGAGGGGTCTACACCTTC. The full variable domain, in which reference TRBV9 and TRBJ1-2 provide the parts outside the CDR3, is DSGVTQTPKHLITATGQRVTLRCSPRSGDLSVYWYQQSLDQGLQFLIQYYNGEERAKGNILERFSAQQFPDLHSELNLSSLELGDSALYFCASIPQGGVYTFGSGTRLTVV.

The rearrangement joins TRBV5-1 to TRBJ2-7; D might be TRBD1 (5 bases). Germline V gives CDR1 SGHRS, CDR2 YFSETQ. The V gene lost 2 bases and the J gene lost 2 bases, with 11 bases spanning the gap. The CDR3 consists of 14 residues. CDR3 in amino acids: CASSLHRPTYEQYF. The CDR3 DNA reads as TGCGCCAGCAGCTTACACAGGCCAACCTACGAGCAGTACTTC.

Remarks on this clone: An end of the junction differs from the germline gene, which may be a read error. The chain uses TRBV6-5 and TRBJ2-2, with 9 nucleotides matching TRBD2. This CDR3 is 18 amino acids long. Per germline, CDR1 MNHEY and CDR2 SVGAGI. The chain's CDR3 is CASSLLRLAGFSTWELFF. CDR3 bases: TGTGCCAGCAGTTTGTTGCGGCTAGCGGGATTTTCCACCTGGGAGCTGTTTTTT.

CDR3 nucleotides: TGTGCCAGTAGTGGACAGGGGGCCTCTGGGGCCAACGTCCTGACTTTC. Its protein is CASSGQGASGANVLTF. V and J are TRBV19 and TRBJ2-6, with 11 bases aligning to TRBD1. J was trimmed by 0 bases and V by 5 bases; bases with no gene match: 0. Germline lookup yields CDR1 LNHDA and CDR2 SQIVND (reference sequence). The CDR3 totals 16 residues.

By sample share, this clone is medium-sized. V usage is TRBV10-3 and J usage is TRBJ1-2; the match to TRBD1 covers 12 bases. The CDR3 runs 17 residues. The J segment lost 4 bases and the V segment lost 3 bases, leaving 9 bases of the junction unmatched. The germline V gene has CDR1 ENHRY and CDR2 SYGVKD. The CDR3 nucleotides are TGTGCCATCAGTGATGACGGGACAGGGGGCGACGGCTATGGCTACACCTTC. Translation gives CAISDDGTGGDGYGYTF.

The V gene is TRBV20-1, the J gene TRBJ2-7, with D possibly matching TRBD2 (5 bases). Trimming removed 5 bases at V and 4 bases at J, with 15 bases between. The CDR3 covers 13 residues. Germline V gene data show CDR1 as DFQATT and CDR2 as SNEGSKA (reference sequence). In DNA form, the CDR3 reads TGCAGTGCTCGACCCGAGAGGGATTACGAGCAGTACTTC. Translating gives CSARPERDYEQYF.

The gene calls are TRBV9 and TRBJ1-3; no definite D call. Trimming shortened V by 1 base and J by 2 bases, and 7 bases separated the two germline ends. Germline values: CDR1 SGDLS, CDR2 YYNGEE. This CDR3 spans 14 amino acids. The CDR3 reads CASSVLGTGNTIYF. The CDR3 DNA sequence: TGTGCCAGCAGCGTACTGGGAACTGGAAACACCATATATTTT.

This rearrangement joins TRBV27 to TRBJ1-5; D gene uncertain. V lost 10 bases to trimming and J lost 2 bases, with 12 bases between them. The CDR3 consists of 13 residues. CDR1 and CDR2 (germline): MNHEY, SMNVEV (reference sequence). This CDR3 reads CATRGFGNQPQHF. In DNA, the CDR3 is TGTGCCACCAGAGGGTTCGGCAATCAGCCCCAGCATTTT.

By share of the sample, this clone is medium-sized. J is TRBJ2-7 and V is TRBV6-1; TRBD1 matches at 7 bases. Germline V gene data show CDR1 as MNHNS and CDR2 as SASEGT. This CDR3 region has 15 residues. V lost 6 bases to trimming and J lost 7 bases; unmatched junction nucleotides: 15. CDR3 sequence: CASSLKPDRVREQYF. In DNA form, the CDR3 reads TGTGCCAGCAGCCTAAAGCCCGACAGGGTTAGGGAGCAGTACTTC.

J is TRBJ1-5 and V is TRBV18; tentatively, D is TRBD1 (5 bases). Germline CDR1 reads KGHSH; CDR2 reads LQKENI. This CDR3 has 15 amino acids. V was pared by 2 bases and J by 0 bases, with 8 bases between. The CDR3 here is CASSPNTGSNQPQHF. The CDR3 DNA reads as TGTGCCAGCTCACCAAATACAGGTAGCAATCAGCCCCAGCATTTT.